This T cell receptor beta chain was retrieved from a study of blood T cell repertoires in COVID-19. Data came from immunoSEQ multiplex PCR; TCRdb stores just in-frame clones and leaves some out. Among 300,000 to 350,000 clones listed, approximately 92% were seen once. CDR1 and CDR2 (germline): SGHRS, YFSETQ. V was pared by 2 bases and J by 5 bases, with 14 bases between. The CDR3 has 14 residues. The sequence was obtained from a woman aged 25 to 39 with COVID-19, enrolled during active disease. The sequenced sample consisted of peripheral blood. This chain links TRBV5-1 with TRBJ2-7; D perhaps matches TRBD2 (6 bases). The CDR3 sequence is CASSLPGVDHEQYF. The CDR3 DNA is TGCGCCAGCAGCTTACCGGGGGTCGACCACGAGCAGTACTTC. Using reference TRBV5-1 and TRBJ2-7 for the parts outside the CDR3, the full variable domain is KAGVTQTPRYLIKTRGQQVTLSCSPISGHRSVSWYQQTPGQGLQFLFEYFSETQRNKGNFPGRFSGRQFSNSRSEMNVSTLELGDSALYLCASSLPGVDHEQYFGPGTRLTVT.